This TCR beta chain was obtained from a study of blood T cell repertoires in COVID-19. Study-wide background: Both acute and convalescent COVID-19 samples were obtained from the United States, Italy and Spain.

This CDR3 is 13 amino acids long. The V and J ends lost 4 bases and 6 bases respectively, with 15 bases between them. CDR1 is GTSNPN, CDR2 SVGIG, per germline (reference sequence). Original processing methods: It was from reference gene primer amplification that nucleated cell counts were estimated. Produced via immunoSEQ multiplex PCR; TCRdb's table is partial and in-frame only. V, J and clone size are taken as reported in that table, and D and trimming were inferred from the DNA itself. This table has approximately 440,000 clones, about nine tenths appearing once. This chain connects TRBV30 to TRBJ2-5; tentative D call: TRBD2 (5 bases). The sample consisted of PBMCs or T cells enriched from blood (not recorded which). This TCR was sampled from a man aged 18 to 29 who had recovered from COVID-19. The CDR3 DNA is TGTGCCTGGACGGCGGCTAAGCGGAAGACCCAGTACTTC. Its protein product is CAWTAAKRKTQYF.